The 10 T cell receptor beta chains below all came from one sample that was sequenced in a study of vaccination and CD4 T cells after COVID-19. Antigens of these TCRs are unknown. With the Oncomine TCR Beta short-read assay, DNA from cultured CD4+ T cells was sequenced. TCRdb re-derived calls from the PCR reads in MiXCR, one entry per CDR3 protein. This sample has some 7,000 distinct CDR3 sequences, with roughly a third found just once. Indicated treatment: approximately nine-day PBMC culture with coronavirus spike peptide pools or control peptides (ViraFEST assay). Investigators obtained the unexposed donor's CD4+ T cells before the COVID-19 pandemic (2011-2018). Material: CD4+ T cells from blood, cultured in vitro. The origin of the receptors is a human donor in good health.

In nucleotides, the CDR3 is TGCAGTGCTAGCCCGCTGAAGAACACTGAAGCTTTCTTT. Amino acids: CSASPLKNTEAFF. The genes are TRBV20-1 and TRBJ1-1, with unresolved D. V shed 3 bases and J shed 1 base, with 9 bases lying between them. This CDR3 has 13 amino acids. Germline loops: CDR1 DFQATT, CDR2 SNEGSKA (reference sequence).

The J gene is TRBJ2-7, the V gene TRBV28; D gene unclear. V dropped 10 bases and J dropped 5 bases, with 15 bases sitting between them. Per germline, CDR1 MDHEN and CDR2 SYDVKM. The CDR3 is 12 residues long. The CDR3 here is CATFVESHEQYF. The CDR3 coding sequence is TGTGCCACCTTTGTCGAGTCTCACGAGCAGTACTTC.

The chain employs TRBV25-1 and TRBJ1-2; TRBD1 is a possible D gene (5 bases). Trimming took off 7 bases at V and 4 bases at J, with 13 bases between the two ends. In germline, CDR1 is MGHDK, CDR2 SYGVNS. The CDR3 has 13 residues. CDR3 region: CASKSRGFYGYTF. DNA for the CDR3: TGTGCCAGCAAGTCACGGGGCTTCTATGGCTACACCTTC.

This clonotype has only a few counts. The V and J genes are TRBV5-1 and TRBJ1-2; D not certain. Germline-derived CDR1 and CDR2 are SGHRS and YFSETQ. CDR3 length: 13 amino acids. Trimming took 0 bases from V and 2 from J, leaving 5 bases between them. CDR3 nucleotides: TGCGCCAGCAGCTTGGGAGCAAACTATGGCTACACCTTC. This sequence encodes CASSLGANYGYTF.

This chain uses TRBV18 with TRBJ2-5; D gene ambiguous. The ends were cut back, 2 bases at V and 1 base at J, with 2 bases in the middle. CDR3 size: 12 residues. The germline V gene has CDR1 KGHSH and CDR2 LQKENI. Here the CDR3 DNA reads TGTGCCAGCTCACCATCCCAAGAGACCCAGTACTTC. This sequence encodes CASSPSQETQYF.

This clonotype was seen only a few times. Written as DNA, the CDR3 is TGTGCCAGTAGTATCCTCCTAGCCGCCTACAATGAGCAGTTCTTC. Its protein product is CASSILLAAYNEQFF. The chain carries TRBV19 and TRBJ2-1; D is possibly TRBD2 (5 bases). V was cut by 3 bases and J by 2 bases, with 11 bases left in between. This CDR3 has 15 amino acids. The germline gives CDR1 LNHDA, CDR2 SQIVND (reference sequence).

The CDR3 region is CASSQGSIVQGNSPLHF. CDR3 nucleotides: TGTGCCAGCAGCCAAGGCAGTATCGTACAGGGTAATTCACCCCTCCACTTT. The chain has TRBV3-1 and TRBJ1-6; D may be TRBD1 (6 bases). V was clipped by 1 base and J by 6 bases, with 16 bases between them. This CDR3 has 17 amino acids. Germline V gives CDR1 LGHDT, CDR2 YNNKEL (reference sequence).

The rearrangement links TRBV20-1 to TRBJ2-1, with D tentatively TRBD2 (5 bases). The germline V and J ends were trimmed by 3 bases and 5 bases, with 23 bases remaining between them. From germline, CDR1 is DFQATT and CDR2 SNEGSKA (reference sequence). This CDR3 has 17 residues. The CDR3 DNA reads as TGCAGTGCTAGTGCGGGCCAGACCATCCCCATAAACAATGAGCAGTTCTTC. Its protein product is CSASAGQTIPINNEQFF.

The gene calls are TRBV5-1 and TRBJ1-2, with 8 nucleotides matching TRBD1. Germline trimming cut 0 bases from V and 2 bases from J; bases unmatched to any gene: 6. This CDR3 is 16 amino acids long. In germline, CDR1 is SGHRS, CDR2 YFSETQ. The CDR3 spells CASSLGGQGTNYGYTF. The CDR3 DNA reads as TGCGCCAGCAGCTTGGGAGGACAGGGAACGAACTATGGCTACACCTTC.

This chain connects TRBV7-6 to TRBJ2-7, with D possibly being TRBD1 (6 bases). CDR1 SGHVS and CDR2 FNYEAQ come from the germline V gene. V lost 5 bases and J 3 bases, leaving 20 bases between the germline ends. The CDR3 consists of 16 residues. CDR3 in amino acids: CASSREGGSLNYEQYF. The CDR3 nucleotides read TGTGCCAGCAGCCGCGAAGGGGGTTCTCTTAACTACGAGCAGTACTTC. The whole variable domain, filled in from reference TRBV7-6 and TRBJ2-7, reads GAGVSQSPRYKVTKRGQDVALRCDPISGHVSLYWYRQALGQGPEFLTYFNYEAQQDKSGLPNDRFSAERPEGSISTLTIQRTEQRDSAMYRCASSREGGSLNYEQYFGPGTRLTVT.